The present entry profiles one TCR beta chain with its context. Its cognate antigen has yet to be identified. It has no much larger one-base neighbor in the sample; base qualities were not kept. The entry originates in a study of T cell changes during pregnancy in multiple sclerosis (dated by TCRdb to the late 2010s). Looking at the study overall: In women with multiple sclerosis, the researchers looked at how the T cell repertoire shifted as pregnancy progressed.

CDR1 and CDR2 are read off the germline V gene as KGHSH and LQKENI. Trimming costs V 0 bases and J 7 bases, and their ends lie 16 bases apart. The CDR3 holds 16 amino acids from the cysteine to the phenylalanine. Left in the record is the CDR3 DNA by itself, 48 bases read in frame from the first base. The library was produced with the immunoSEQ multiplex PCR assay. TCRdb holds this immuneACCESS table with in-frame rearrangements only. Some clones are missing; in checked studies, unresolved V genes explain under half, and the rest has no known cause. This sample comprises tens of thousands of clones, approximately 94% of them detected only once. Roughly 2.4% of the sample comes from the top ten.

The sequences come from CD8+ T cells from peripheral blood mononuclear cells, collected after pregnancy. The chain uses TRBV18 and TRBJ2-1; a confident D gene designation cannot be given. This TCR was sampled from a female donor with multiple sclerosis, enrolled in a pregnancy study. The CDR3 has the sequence CASSPPSATIGNEQFF. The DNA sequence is TGTGCCAGCTCACCACCGTCGGCGACGATCGGGAATGAGCAGTTCTTC.